The present T cell receptor beta chain was sequenced within a study of shared clonotypes between healthy human individuals. Across the whole study: The study drew on two women and a few men aged 18 to 49 as donors.

Clones were read by immunoSEQ multiplex PCR, and TCRdb kept only the in-frame ones, dropping some. The profile shows some 2,100,000 clones, 95% of them singletons. The CDR3 consists of 16 residues. V shed 4 bases and J 1 base; nucleotides not matched to a gene: 7. Germline V gene sequence: CDR1 SNHLY, CDR2 FYNNEI. CD4+ cells were split into CD45RA+ naive and CD45RA-negative memory subsets. V and J are TRBV2 and TRBJ2-7; TRBD2 agrees at 10 bases. The source material was naive CD4+ T cells sorted from blood. Indicated subset: CD45RA+ positively selected. The TCR originated in a man between 18 and 35 years old in good health. CDR3 amino acids: CASSAAASGGSYEQYF. The CDR3 nucleotides read TGTGCCAGCAGTGCTGCCGCTAGCGGGGGTTCCTACGAGCAGTACTTC.